This entry describes one T cell receptor (beta chain). In its sample, this clone was seen a few times. Its antigen is still unknown. Per-nucleotide qualities are absent, and no much larger clonotype sits a single base away. These data are taken from a study of PD-1 blockade in classical Hodgkin lymphoma (dated by TCRdb to the early 2020s). A note on the overall study: Nivolumab dosing was 3 mg/kg intravenously every 2 weeks, continuing until either disease progression or unacceptable toxicity. The study used CyTOF and TCR beta sequencing to define a peripheral blood immune signature of response to PD-1 blockade in classical Hodgkin lymphoma.

This sample's time point label indicates: cycle 2 day 1 (C2D1) of nivolumab. Relapse after autologous stem cell transplantation had occurred in all trial patients, and cohorts A, B and C were distinguished by prior brentuximab vedotin exposure. The trial cohort was composed of about 58 patients with relapsed/refractory classical Hodgkin lymphoma, for whom complete response, partial response or progressive disease was recorded as best overall response. Single-agent nivolumab was administered to trial patients in the multi-cohort phase II CheckMate 205 trial. An independent review committee assessed best overall response by applying the 2007 International Working Group response criteria. Trial PBMCs were obtained immediately prior to nivolumab initiation (C1D1) and on therapy at cycle 2 day 1 and cycle 4 day 1. Peripheral blood was collected in 8 mL Vacutainer Cell Preparation Tubes, from which PBMCs were isolated by centrifugation and then cryopreserved.

The germline V gene provides CDR1 MNHNS and CDR2 SASEGT. V is cut by 1 base and J by 0 bases, and the space between the germline ends is 5 bases. The CDR3 goes from the cysteine to the phenylalanine over 14 residues. Solely the CDR3 DNA is kept, with 42 bases framed from the first base. Results and caveats for the whole study, not just this receptor: A significant rise by C4D1 was seen in CD4+ but not CD8+ TCR diversity (p=0.0027 vs p=0.16), with the rise being most apparent in complete responders (p=0.02). The study covered only a single clinical trial cohort, and the causes of the repertoire differences, possibly disease activity or prior therapy, were still not defined. Baseline diversity similar to that of newly diagnosed patients was observed in trial patients achieving complete response, whereas significantly lower diversity was observed in partial responders and progressors. Baseline TCR diversity was reported to be lower in newly diagnosed patients than in healthy donors, and even lower in relapsed/refractory patients. Patients starting nivolumab less than 1 year after ASCT had lower diversity and were excluded from later analyses to avoid confounding by immune reconstitution.

The Qiagen DNeasy kit was used to extract genomic DNA from unsorted PBMCs and from the negatively selected CD4+ and CD8+ fractions. Using primers that anneal to V and J segments, immunoSEQ multiplex PCR amplified the TCR beta CDR3 regions. A synthetic immune receptor repertoire was used to minimize amplification bias, and any remaining bias was removed computationally after sequencing. As for how the authors treated the data: Custom Python scripts were used to quantify repertoire diversity as the Shannon entropy index. The unsorted, CD4+ and CD8+ repertoires were each analyzed separately, with the exception of combined analyses, where CD4+ and CD8+ sequences were merged in silico. A clone was considered expanded if an increase in frequency of at least 2-fold after treatment relative to C1D1 was found, and a pseudocount of 0.5 was applied to clones undetected at baseline. Clones with 0 or 1 copy at C1D1 were defined as singleton clones, while clones with 2 or more copies were defined as non-singleton clones. Clones expanded in unsorted samples were annotated as CD4+, CD8+ or unknown by matching protein sequences in sorted samples from the same patient. Wilcoxon tests were applied to paired samples to test diversity changes from C1D1 to C4D1. TCRdb obtained this table from immuneACCESS and retained in-frame rearrangements with V and J assigned. These tables miss some clones; where compared with another copy, unresolved V genes account for less than half of the shortfall, and the remainder is unexplained. That table supplies the V and J calls and clone size; D and trimming were determined from the DNA. This sample gives 25,000 to 30,000 clones in total; approximately 66% of them show up just once. Together, the top ten hold roughly 24% of the sample.

The chain joins TRBV6-1 to TRBJ2-3, with no D gene named confidently. The specimen was peripheral blood mononuclear cells (PBMCs), collected before the second cycle of nivolumab. This TCR was sampled from a human donor with classical Hodgkin lymphoma. For the CDR3, the sequence is CASSEVHSTDTQYF. The sequenced DNA is TGTGCCAGCAGTGAAGTGCACAGCACAGATACGCAGTATTTT.